One and the same sample provided the 11 T cell receptor beta chains below, sequenced in a study of blood T cell repertoires in COVID-19. Libraries were prepared by immunoSEQ multiplex PCR; TCRdb keeps only in-frame clonotypes and omits some of them. There are hundreds of thousands of clones in the sample; 87% occur only once, and around 10% lies in the top ten. The sample consisted of PBMCs or T cells enriched from blood (not recorded which). The origin of the receptors is a woman aged 18 to 35 who had recovered from COVID-19.

Only one count was recorded for this clone. This rearrangement joins TRBV6-5 to TRBJ2-7, with a tentative D call TRBD1 (6 bases). This CDR3 contains 13 residues. V lost 6 bases and J 0 bases, leaving 9 bases between the germline ends. Per germline, CDR1 MNHEY and CDR2 SVGAGI. The CDR3 loop is CASSPGASYEQYF. Written as DNA, the CDR3 is TGTGCCAGCAGCCCAGGGGCCTCCTACGAGCAGTACTTC.

The rearrangement links TRBV6-5 to TRBJ2-1; 9 bases match TRBD2. CDR1 is MNHEY and CDR2 is SVGAGI in the germline V gene. The CDR3 has 15 amino acids. The junction had 5 bases not matched to a gene; V was cut back by 6 bases and J by 2 bases. The CDR3 loop is CASRRREGPYNEQFF. CDR3 nucleotide sequence: TGTGCCAGCAGGAGGCGGGAGGGACCCTACAATGAGCAGTTCTTC.

The chain uses TRBV11-2 and TRBJ2-1; 7 positions match TRBD1. Germline V CDR1 and CDR2: SGHAT, FQNNGV. V lost 2 bases to trimming and J lost 7 bases; unmatched junction nucleotides: 11. This CDR3 spans 16 amino acids. CDR3 sequence reads: CASSLSSGGISNEQFF. The CDR3 coding sequence is TGTGCCAGCAGCTTATCATCAGGGGGAATTTCGAATGAGCAGTTCTTC. Combining the CDR3 with reference TRBV11-2 and TRBJ2-1 gives the whole variable domain EAGVAQSPRYKIIEKRQSVAFWCNPISGHATLYWYQQILGQGPKLLIQFQNNGVVDDSQLPKDRFSAERLKGVDSTLKIQPAKLEDSAVYLCASSLSSGGISNEQFFGPGTRLTVL.

This clone was found a few times. The chain couples TRBV30 to TRBJ2-1; 12 nucleotides match TRBD2. Germline values: CDR1 GTSNPN, CDR2 SVGIG (reference sequence). This CDR3 region has 15 residues. The J segment lost 5 bases and the V segment lost 3 bases, leaving 5 bases of the junction unmatched. The CDR3 DNA is TGTGCCTGGAGGCCCGGACTAGCGGGGAACAATGAGCAGTTCTTC. Translating gives CAWRPGLAGNNEQFF.

A single count supports this clone. The V and J genes are TRBV28 and TRBJ1-2, with D maybe TRBD1 (6 bases). CDR1 and CDR2 (germline): MDHEN, SYDVKM. CDR3 size: 12 residues. V lost 6 bases, J lost 6 bases, and 11 bases lay in between. The CDR3: CASSRGQNGYTF. CDR3 coding DNA: TGTGCCAGCAGCCGTGGACAGAATGGCTACACCTTC.

This chain connects TRBV10-3 to TRBJ2-7; no clear D. V was shortened by 3 bases and J by 0 bases, with 9 bases between the two germline ends. The CDR3 consists of 14 residues. CDR1 ENHRY and CDR2 SYGVKD come from the germline V gene. The CDR3 DNA follows: TGTGCCATCAGTGATGTATACAGCTCCTACGAGCAGTACTTC. This translates into CAISDVYSSYEQYF.

This clone was seen once. This same CDR3 is encoded by further DNA sequences in the sample. The chain carries TRBV28 and TRBJ1-2; D gene ambiguous. This CDR3 comprises 12 residues. The germline V gene has CDR1 MDHEN and CDR2 SYDVKM. The V end lost 2 bases, the J end lost 4 bases, and 5 bases lay between the germline ends. The CDR3 protein is CASSLGLYGYTF. The CDR3, as DNA: TGTGCCAGCAGTTTAGGGCTCTATGGCTACACCTTC.

The chain has TRBV14 and TRBJ2-2; TRBD1 aligns across 8 bases. V dropped 0 bases and J dropped 2; count of bases not matched to a gene: 8. The CDR3 consists of 18 residues. Germline CDR1 SGHDN, CDR2 FVKESK. CDR3 in DNA: TGTGCCAGCAGCCAAGATGTAAGGGACAGGACTAACACCGGGGAGCTGTTTTTT. Its protein product is CASSQDVRDRTNTGELFF. The full variable domain, rest sourced from reference TRBV14 and TRBJ2-2, is EAGVTQFPSHSVIEKGQTVTLRCDPISGHDNLYWYRRVMGKEIKFLLHFVKESKQDESGMPNNRFLAERTGGTYSTLKVQPAELEDSGVYFCASSQDVRDRTNTGELFFGEGSRLTVL.

This clone was seen only once. For the CDR3, the DNA is TGTGCCAGCAGCGTAGGTTCGAGAGAAAACTATGGCTACACCTTC. The encoded protein is CASSVGSRENYGYTF. The chain combines TRBV9 with TRBJ1-2; D gene unclear. CDR1 is SGDLS and CDR2 is YYNGEE in the germline V gene. V lost 0 bases and J lost 2, with 11 bases in between. CDR3 length equals 15 residues.

The chain uses TRBV5-1 and TRBJ2-7; TRBD2 matches 13 bases. From germline, CDR1 is SGHRS and CDR2 YFSETQ. The length of the CDR3 is 15 residues. J gave up 3 bases and V 5 bases, and 5 bases lay outside the gene matches. The CDR3 DNA reads TGCGCCAGCAGACTAGGACTAGCGGGGGACTACGAGCAGTACTTC. Its protein product is CASRLGLAGDYEQYF.

This sequence joins TRBV15 and TRBJ1-1, with 8 bases fitting TRBD1. After removal of 2 bases from V and 1 base from J, the junction contained 6 bases not matched to a gene. Germline CDR1 LNHNV, CDR2 YYDKDF (reference sequence). The CDR3 runs to 16 residues. Here the CDR3 reads CATSRLTGGWNTEAFF. As DNA, the CDR3 is TGTGCCACCAGCAGATTAACAGGGGGATGGAACACTGAAGCTTTCTTT. The entire variable domain, with the rest obtained from reference TRBV15 and TRBJ1-1, is as follows: DAMVIQNPRYQVTQFGKPVTLSCSQTLNHNVMYWYQQKSSQAPKLLFHYYDKDFNNEADTPDNFQSRRPNTSFCFLDIRSPGLGDTAMYLCATSRLTGGWNTEAFFGQGTRLTVV.